Listed below are T cell receptor beta chains from one sample, sequenced in a study of T cell responses to AZD1222 COVID-19 vaccine. The repertoire was sequenced with immunoSEQ multiplex PCR; TCRdb's copy has only in-frame clones and lacks some. The sample has around 80,000 clones; approximately 83% are singletons. The sequencing here drew on peripheral blood, taken 28 days after the second AZD1222 dose. The origin of the receptors is an adult who received the AZD1222 COVID-19 vaccine. Each CDR3 is given with its conserved first and last residue. The D gene is left open where the match is weak. A row's size may be missing; if present it is once, few, many or a size class.

j_call | clone_size | d_call | v_call | cdr3_aa | cdr3_nt
TRBJ1-1 | . | . | TRBV19 | CASIEGNTEAFF | TGTGCCAGTATCGAGGGAAACACTGAAGCTTTCTTT
TRBJ2-5 | once | . | TRBV4-2 | CASSQGNAGTQETQYF | TGTGCCAGCAGCCAAGGGAATGCGGGGACCCAAGAGACCCAGTACTTC
TRBJ1-2 | . | . | TRBV6-5 | CASSYSQGINYGYTF | TGTGCCAGCAGTTATAGTCAGGGGATCAACTATGGCTACACCTTC
TRBJ2-7 | . | . | TRBV6-5 | CASSYPGTYEQYF | TGTGCCAGCAGTTACCCGGGGACCTACGAGCAGTACTTC
TRBJ2-5 | . | TRBD1 | TRBV12-5 | CASGFGTGVRRGTQYF | TGTGCTAGTGGTTTCGGGACAGGGGTCCGCCGGGGAACCCAGTACTTC
TRBJ2-7 | . | TRBD2 | TRBV3-1/TRBV3-2 | CASSQGVSGGYEQYF | TGTGCCAGCAGCCAAGGGGTGTCGGGGGGCTACGAGCAGTACTTC
TRBJ2-3 | . | TRBD2 | TRBV2 | CASMGLAGGLGDTQYF | TGTGCCAGCATGGGGCTAGCGGGGGGGTTGGGAGATACGCAGTATTTT
TRBJ1-5 | . | . | TRBV15 | CATSSNGNQPQHF | TGTGCCACCAGCAGTAACGGCAATCAGCCCCAGCATTTT
TRBJ2-1 | . | . | TRBV6-6 | CASSYPGQREFF | TGTGCCAGCAGTTACCCGGGACAGCGGGAGTTCTTC
TRBJ2-7 | . | . | TRBV5-6 | CASSFRPYRVGGSYEQYF | TGTGCCAGCAGCTTCAGGCCCTACCGGGTCGGGGGATCCTACGAGCAGTACTTC
TRBJ1-1 | . | . | TRBV30 | CAWRGPRTEPNTEAFF | TGTGCCTGGCGGGGACCTCGGACGGAGCCGAACACTGAAGCTTTCTTT
TRBJ1-5 | . | . | TRBV9 | CASSPTGGSGNQPQHF | TGTGCCAGCAGCCCGACGGGGGGATCAGGGAATCAGCCCCAGCATTTT
TRBJ1-4 | . | . | TRBV6-5 | CASSRAHRAEKLFF | TGTGCCAGCTCGCGGGCCCACCGAGCTGAAAAACTGTTTTTT
TRBJ1-5 | . | . | TRBV28 | CASSLWSRTFNQPQHF | TGTGCCAGCAGTTTGTGGAGCAGGACCTTCAATCAGCCCCAGCATTTT